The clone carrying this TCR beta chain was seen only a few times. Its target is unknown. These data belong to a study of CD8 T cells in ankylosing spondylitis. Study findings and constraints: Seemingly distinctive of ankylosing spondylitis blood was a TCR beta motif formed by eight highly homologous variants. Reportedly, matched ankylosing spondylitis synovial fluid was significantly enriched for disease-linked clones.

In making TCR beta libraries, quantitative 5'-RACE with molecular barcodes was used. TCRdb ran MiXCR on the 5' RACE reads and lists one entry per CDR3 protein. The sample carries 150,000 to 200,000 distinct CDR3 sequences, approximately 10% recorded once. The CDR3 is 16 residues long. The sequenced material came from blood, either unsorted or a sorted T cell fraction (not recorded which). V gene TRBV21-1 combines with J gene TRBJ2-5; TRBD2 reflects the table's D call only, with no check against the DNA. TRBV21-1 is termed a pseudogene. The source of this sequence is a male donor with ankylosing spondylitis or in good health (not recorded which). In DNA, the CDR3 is TGTGCCAGCAGCACTCAGGGGACTAGCGTACAAGAGACCCAGTACTTC. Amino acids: CASSTQGTSVQETQYF.